This entry describes one TCR beta chain. CDR1 and CDR2 from the germline V gene are SGHAT and FQNNGV. The CDR3 consists of 11 residues. Trimming left V 3 bases short and J 7 bases short, with 6 bases between. Profiled with immunoSEQ multiplex PCR; TCRdb holds only in-frame clones, not every one. This table holds more than 130,000 clones, approximately 80% found once. This specimen belongs to a study of blood T cell repertoires in COVID-19. Turning to the study itself: The United States, Italy and Spain were the sources of the acute and convalescent COVID-19 samples.

The receptor was isolated from a woman at least 80 years old in a cohort sampled during active or convalescent COVID-19. The V call is TRBV11-2, the J call TRBJ1-1, with unresolved D. The sample comprised peripheral blood. The chain's CDR3 is CASSFSLEAFF. CDR3 nucleotide sequence: TGTGCCAGCAGCTTCAGTCTTGAAGCTTTCTTT.